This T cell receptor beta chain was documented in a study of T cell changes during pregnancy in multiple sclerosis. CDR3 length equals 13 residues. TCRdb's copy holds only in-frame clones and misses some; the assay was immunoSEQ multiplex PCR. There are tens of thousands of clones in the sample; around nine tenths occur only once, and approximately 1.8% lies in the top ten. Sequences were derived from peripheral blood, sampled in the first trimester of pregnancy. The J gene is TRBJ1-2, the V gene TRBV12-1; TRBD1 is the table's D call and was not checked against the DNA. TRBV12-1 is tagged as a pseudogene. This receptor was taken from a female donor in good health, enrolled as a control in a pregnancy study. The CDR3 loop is CASSRGGPGGYTF. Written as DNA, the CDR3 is TGTGCCAGCAGCCGAGGGGGCCCGGGCGGCTACACCTTC.